These 15 T cell receptor beta chains were all obtained from the same sample, sequenced in a study of metastatic and nonmetastatic thyroid tumors. TCRdb reanalyzed the PCR reads via MiXCR. This sample has roughly 8,000 clones, with about 31% found just once. All patients reached thyroid surgery having received no treatment beforehand. Sequenced: tumor tissue. The receptors here all came from a female donor with papillary thyroid cancer or a benign thyroid nodule (not recorded which). Some clones in this sample may be carry-over from other donors' samples.

About this clone itself: At one end, the junction sequence differs from germline, possibly due to a read error. This chain uses TRBV2 with TRBJ2-7; 7 bases map to TRBD1. The length of the CDR3 is 12 residues. Germline loops: CDR1 SNHLY, CDR2 FYNNEI. This chain's CDR3 is CASRDRVGEQYF. The CDR3 region has the DNA TGTGCCAGCCGTGACAGGGTGGGCGAGCAGTACTTC.

This clone is categorized as medium-sized. The chain is built from TRBV27 and TRBJ1-1; no firm D call. CDR3 size: 15 residues. The germline gives CDR1 MNHEY, CDR2 SMNVEV (reference sequence). V was pared by 4 bases and J by 2 bases, with 14 bases between. The CDR3 here is CASSSGGGFNTEAFF. The CDR3 DNA follows: TGTGCCAGCAGTTCGGGAGGCGGCTTTAACACTGAAGCTTTCTTT.

This clone is deemed large. The V gene is TRBV28, the J gene TRBJ2-7; possibly TRBD1 for D (5 bases). Germline lookup yields CDR1 MDHEN and CDR2 SYDVKM. The CDR3 totals 14 residues. Trimming pared 3 bases from V and 1 base from J, leaving 10 bases between. Here the CDR3 reads CASSFPDSSYEQYF. CDR3 nucleotide sequence: TGTGCCAGCAGTTTTCCTGACAGTTCCTACGAGCAGTACTTC.

Comments on this clone: The junction shows a germline mismatch at one end, possibly a read error. V is TRBV24-1 and J is TRBJ2-1, with D unclear. The CDR3 covers 12 residues. The germline gives CDR1 KGHDR, CDR2 SFDVKD. The CDR3 is CATSEHSNEPFF. The CDR3 DNA sequence: TGTGCCACCAGTGAGCACTCCAATGAGCCGTTCTTC.

In its sample, this clone was seen a few times. The chain carries TRBV24-1 and TRBJ2-1, with 7 bases fitting TRBD2. CDR3 length: 12 amino acids. Germline CDR1 reads KGHDR; CDR2 reads SFDVKD. V shed 8 bases, J shed 9 bases, and the junction held 6 bases outside the gene matches. The CDR3: CATNDPGGEQFF. The CDR3 DNA reads as TGTGCCACCAATGACCCGGGGGGTGAGCAGTTCTTC.

This clone has at least ten counts. A much larger clone sits a single nucleotide away, making a read error possible. The chain employs TRBV27 and TRBJ1-4; no firm D call. This CDR3 contains 14 residues. The germline gives CDR1 MNHEY, CDR2 SMNVEV (reference sequence). With 3 bases removed from V and 6 bases from J, the gap between germline ends came to 11 bases. In nucleotides, the CDR3 is TGTGCCAGCAGTTTGGACCATCCGGATGAAAAACTGTTTTTT. Translated: CASSLDHPDEKLFF. The variable domain in full, with the rest retrieved from reference TRBV27 and TRBJ1-4, is EAQVTQNPRYLITVTGKKLTVTCSQNMNHEYMSWYRQDPGLGLRQIYYSMNVEVTDKGDVPEGYKVSRKEKRNFPLILESPSPNQTSLYFCASSLDHPDEKLFFGSGTQLSVL.

This clone ranks as medium-sized. The chain joins TRBV6-2 or TRBV6-3 to TRBJ2-7; the D call may be TRBD1 or TRBD2 (5 bases each). CDR3 length: 15 residues. V dropped 0 bases and J dropped 6 bases, with 15 bases sitting between them. From germline, CDR1 is MNHEY and CDR2 SVGEGT. The DNA for the CDR3 is TGTGCCAGCAGTTACTCGAGGCTAGCAGGGAGCGAGCAGTACTTC. This gives the protein CASSYSRLAGSEQYF.

The chain uses TRBV7-2 and TRBJ2-7; 7 nucleotides line up with TRBD2. Germline V lookup: CDR1 SGHTA, CDR2 FQGNSA. V was clipped by 8 bases and J by 4 bases; unmatched bases: 8. The CDR3 has 13 amino acids. CDR3 protein: CASRVDGRYEQYF. CDR3 coding DNA: TGTGCCAGCCGCGTAGACGGGAGGTACGAGCAGTACTTC.

A few counts support this clone. The chain couples TRBV28 to TRBJ1-5; the D is unclear. CDR3 length equals 17 residues. Germline loops: CDR1 MDHEN, CDR2 SYDVKM. V lost 4 bases, J lost 0 bases, and 16 bases lay in between. CDR3 nucleotides: TGTGCCAGCAGTTCCGTCCTAACACACTTTAGCAATCAGCCCCAGCATTTT. This encodes CASSSVLTHFSNQPQHF.

Sample share makes this clone medium-sized. The genes are TRBV6-1 and TRBJ2-1; D not certain. The CDR3 has 13 amino acids. The germline V and J ends were trimmed by 3 bases and 9 bases, with 12 bases remaining between them. Looked up from germline, CDR1 is MNHNS and CDR2 is SASEGT. CDR3 sequence (DNA): TGTGCCAGCAGTGAGCAAGATATAGCTGAGCAGTTCTTC. As protein: CASSEQDIAEQFF.

By frequency in the sample, this clone is medium-sized. The chain uses TRBV25-1 and TRBJ2-7; 12 nucleotides align to TRBD2. Trimming at V came to 2 bases and at J to 4 bases, leaving 3 bases not matched to a gene. The CDR3 loop spans 15 amino acids. Germline V gene lookup returns CDR1 MGHDK and CDR2 SYGVNS. CDR3 residues: CASSEGLAGIYEQYF. The CDR3 DNA reads TGTGCCAGCAGTGAAGGACTAGCGGGAATTTACGAGCAGTACTTC.

By frequency in the sample, this clone is medium-sized. The gene calls are TRBV18 and TRBJ1-1; unclear D gene. Trimming left V 6 bases short and J 1 base short, with 12 bases between. This CDR3 is 14 amino acids long. The V gene's germline CDR1 is KGHSH and CDR2 LQKENI. CDR3: CASSRTASNTEAFF. The DNA of the CDR3 is TGTGCCAGCTCGAGGACGGCTTCGAACACTGAAGCTTTCTTT. Using reference TRBV18 and TRBJ1-1 for the parts outside the CDR3, the full variable domain is NAGVMQNPRHLVRRRGQEARLRCSPMKGHSHVYWYRQLPEEGLKFMVYLQKENIIDESGMPKERFSAEFPKEGPSILRIQQVVRGDSAAYFCASSRTASNTEAFFGQGTRLTVV.

This clone is judged medium-sized. The V gene is TRBV7-9, the J gene TRBJ2-1; D may correspond to TRBD1 or TRBD2 (5 bases each). CDR3 length: 15 residues. Trimming shortened V by 2 bases and J by 7 bases, and 15 bases separated the two germline ends. Germline CDR1 and CDR2: SEHNR and FQNEAQ (reference sequence). The CDR3 sequence: CASSLLGGVENEQFF. DNA of the CDR3: TGTGCCAGCAGCTTACTTGGGGGAGTGGAAAATGAGCAGTTCTTC.

This chain uses TRBV18 with TRBJ1-6; 7 bases are shared with TRBD1. Germline loops: CDR1 KGHSH, CDR2 LQKENI. The V segment lost 3 bases and the J segment 6 bases; nucleotides outside the gene matches: 5. The CDR3 runs 15 residues. This chain's CDR3 is CASSPPGQTNSPLHF. CDR3 bases: TGTGCCAGCTCACCCCCGGGACAGACTAATTCACCCCTCCACTTT.

The V gene is TRBV30, the J gene TRBJ2-3, with 8 bases matching TRBD2. J was trimmed by 8 bases and V by 4 bases; bases with no gene match: 8. The CDR3 runs 13 residues. Germline V gene data show CDR1 as GTSNPN and CDR2 as SVGIG (reference sequence). The CDR3 spells CAWTGGAGGTQYF. The CDR3 region has the DNA TGTGCCTGGACCGGGGGGGCCGGGGGTACGCAGTATTTT.